The present TCR beta chain was sequenced within a study of identical twins. The CDR3 runs to 16 residues. V shed 5 bases and J 0 bases; nucleotides not matched to a gene: 8. Germline assignment: CDR1 SGHRS and CDR2 YFSETQ. This clonotype has a count of ten or more. Antigen: not known. A universal primer site was added by template switching, and unique molecular identifiers were carried by the cDNA. TCRdb independently ran MiXCR on the 5' RACE reads; one entry per CDR3 protein. The sample lists hundreds of thousands of distinct CDR3 sequences, 9% to 15% occurring once. Points from the study as a whole: With abundant cord blood beta clonotypes, insertions were fewer; memory repertoires showed no such pattern.

In addition, the sample was reused for a study of yellow fever vaccine responses in identical twins. That report adds: It has been reported that, in twins, the vaccine T cell response seemed partly convergent and partly personalized.

The genes are TRBV5-1 and TRBJ1-3; TRBD1 aligns across 7 bases. This TCR came from a young woman in good health. The sample was PBMCs. The CDR3 loop reads CASSPGQRASGNTIYF. The CDR3 bases are TGCGCCAGCAGTCCGGGACAGCGCGCCTCTGGAAACACCATATATTTT. Using reference TRBV5-1 and TRBJ1-3 for the parts outside the CDR3, the full variable domain is KAGVTQTPRYLIKTRGQQVTLSCSPISGHRSVSWYQQTPGQGLQFLFEYFSETQRNKGNFPGRFSGRQFSNSRSEMNVSTLELGDSALYLCASSPGQRASGNTIYFGEGSWLTVV.